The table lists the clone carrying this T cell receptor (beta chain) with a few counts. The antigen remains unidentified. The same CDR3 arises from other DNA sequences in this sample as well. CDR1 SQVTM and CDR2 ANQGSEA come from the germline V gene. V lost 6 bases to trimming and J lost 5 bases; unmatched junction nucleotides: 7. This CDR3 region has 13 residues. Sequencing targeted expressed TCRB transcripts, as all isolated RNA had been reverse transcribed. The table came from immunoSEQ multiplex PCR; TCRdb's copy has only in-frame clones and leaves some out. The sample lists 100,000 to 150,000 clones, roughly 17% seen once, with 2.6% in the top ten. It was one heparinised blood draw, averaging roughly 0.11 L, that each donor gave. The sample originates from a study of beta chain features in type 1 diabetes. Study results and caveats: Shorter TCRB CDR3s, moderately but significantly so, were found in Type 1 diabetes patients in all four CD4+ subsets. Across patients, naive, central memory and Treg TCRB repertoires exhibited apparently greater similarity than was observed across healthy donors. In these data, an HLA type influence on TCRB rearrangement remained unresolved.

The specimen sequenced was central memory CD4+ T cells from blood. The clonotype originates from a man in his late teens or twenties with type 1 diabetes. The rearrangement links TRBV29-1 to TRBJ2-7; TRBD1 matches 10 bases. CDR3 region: CSVSGTGVHEQYF. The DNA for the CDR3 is TGCAGCGTATCCGGGACAGGGGTCCACGAGCAGTACTTC.